A selection of T cell receptor beta chains follows, all from one sample in a study of cytomegalovirus exposure and HLA in healthy donors. Libraries were prepared by immunoSEQ multiplex PCR; TCRdb keeps only in-frame clonotypes and omits some of them. The repertoire holds about 60,000 clones, with 79% as singletons. The sequenced sample was PBMCs. All receptors derive from a woman aged 25 to 39 in good health and CMV-seronegative. Each CDR3 is given with its conserved first and last residue. A D gene is named only where the DNA matches it firmly. Clone sizes are given selectively: once, few, many, or a class where the clone is expanded.

once,TRBJ2-1,-,TRBV6-1,TGTGCCAGCAGTGCCCCTTATGAGCAGTTCTTC,CASSAPYEQFF
-,TRBJ1-5,-,TRBV5-5,TGTGCCAGCAGCTTGGAAGAGGGTTGGAGCAATCAGCCCCAGCATTTT,CASSLEEGWSNQPQHF
-,TRBJ1-1,TRBD1,TRBV5-6,TGTGCCAGCAGCGGGGGACAGGTGAACACTGAAGCTTTCTTT,CASSGGQVNTEAFF
few,TRBJ2-3,-,TRBV18,TGTGCCAGCTCTTCGATTGATGTAAGCCTCACAGATACGCAGTATTTT,CASSSIDVSLTDTQYF
-,TRBJ1-1,-,TRBV7-9,TGTGCCAGCAGCTCGCCCAACAGGGTTAACACTGAAGCTTTCTTT,CASSSPNRVNTEAFF
few,TRBJ2-3,-,TRBV7-9,TGTGCCAGCAGCCCGCCCGGGACAACTACCTCCGATACGCAGTATTTT,CASSPPGTTTSDTQYF
-,TRBJ1-1,-,TRBV11-2,TGTGCCAGCAGCTCGGGGGTTAATATTGGTGTGAACACTGAAGCTTTCTTT,CASSSGVNIGVNTEAFF
-,TRBJ1-1,-,TRBV29-1,TGCAGCGTTGAGGTCCGGGATTATGAAGCTTTCTTT,CSVEVRDYEAFF
-,TRBJ1-1,TRBD1,TRBV10-3,TGTGCCATCAACGGACAGGGCGGTACTGAAGCTTTCTTT,CAINGQGGTEAFF
few,TRBJ1-4,TRBD1,TRBV4-3,TGCGCCAGCAGCCGGACCATGGACAGGGCCGAAAAACTGTTTTTT,CASSRTMDRAEKLFF
few,TRBJ2-1,TRBD2,TRBV7-9,TGTGCCAGCAGCGACACTAGCGGGAGTACCTACAATGAGCAGTTCTTC,CASSDTSGSTYNEQFF
-,TRBJ1-4,TRBD1,TRBV19,TGTGCCAGTAGTATAGGGAACAGGGGCACTAATGAAAAACTGTTTTTT,CASSIGNRGTNEKLFF
-,TRBJ2-3,-,TRBV5-6,TGTGCCAGCAGCTTGTGGAGCGGGAGCACAGATACGCAGTATTTT,CASSLWSGSTDTQYF
-,TRBJ2-5,TRBD2,TRBV7-9,TGTGCCAGCAGCTTCCGGGGGGTTGAGACCCAGTACTTC,CASSFRGVETQYF
-,TRBJ1-4,-,TRBV6-6,TGTGCCAGCAGTTACTCTGTACAGGGTCGAAATGAAAAACTGTTTTTT,CASSYSVQGRNEKLFF
once,TRBJ1-2,TRBD1,TRBV5-6,TGTGCCAGCAGCTTGGGTGGGACAGGGACTAACTATGGCTACACCTTC,CASSLGGTGTNYGYTF
-,TRBJ1-4,-,TRBV10-3,TGTGCCATCACGGCGGCGCTCAATGAAAAACTGTTTTTT,CAITAALNEKLFF
-,TRBJ2-5,-,TRBV7-6,TGTGCCAGCAGCCCCTTCTCAGGGATCGAGACCCAGTACTTC,CASSPFSGIETQYF
-,TRBJ1-2,TRBD1,TRBV30,TGTGCCTGGAGCGACAGGGGGAAGGATGGCTACACCTTC,CAWSDRGKDGYTF
-,TRBJ1-5,TRBD1,TRBV19,TGTGCCAGTAGTAACTCGGGACAGGGGACTAGCAATCAGCCCCAGCATTTT,CASSNSGQGTSNQPQHF
-,TRBJ1-2,-,TRBV19,TGTGCCAGTAGTTACCCCTCGGACCGCGGGGGCTATGGCTACACCTTC,CASSYPSDRGGYGYTF
-,TRBJ2-2,-,TRBV4-1,TGCGCCAGCAGCCGAGGACAGGGAGGGGCCGGGGAGCTGTTTTTT,CASSRGQGGAGELFF
-,TRBJ1-1,-,TRBV30,TGTGCCTGGAGTACCAGAAGGAACACTGAAGCTTTCTTT,CAWSTRRNTEAFF
-,TRBJ2-5,TRBD2,TRBV4-2,TGTGCCAGCAGCCAACCGACTAGCGCCCAAGAGACCCAGTACTTC,CASSQPTSAQETQYF
-,TRBJ2-1,-,TRBV2,TGTGCCAGCAGTGATCAGAGGCACTCCTACAATGAGCAGTTCTTC,CASSDQRHSYNEQFF
-,TRBJ2-7,TRBD2,TRBV15,TGTGCCACCAGCAGAGATGGCGGGAGCTACGAGCAGTACTTC,CATSRDGGSYEQYF
-,TRBJ1-1,-,TRBV28,TGTGCCAGCAGCCTACAGGGCGTGAACACTGAAGCTTTCTTT,CASSLQGVNTEAFF
-,TRBJ2-3,TRBD2,TRBV6-6,TGTGCCAGCGAAGAGCGGGGACCTCGGACGCAGTATTTT,CASEERGPRTQYF
-,TRBJ2-5,TRBD2,TRBV5-6,TGTGCCAGCAGATCGGGACTAGCGGGTCAAGAGACCCAGTACTTC,CASRSGLAGQETQYF
-,TRBJ1-1,TRBD1,TRBV6-5,TGTGCCAGCAGTTACACGGACAGGCTTTTCTTT,CASSYTDRLFF
once,TRBJ2-6,-,TRBV5-6,TGTGCCAGCAGCTTGGCGAGCTCTGGGGCCAACGTCCTGACTTTC,CASSLASSGANVLTF
-,TRBJ1-1,-,TRBV11-2,TGTGCCAGCAGTCGGGGGGCCAACAGGGCCACTGAAGCTTTCTTT,CASSRGANRATEAFF
-,TRBJ2-2,-,TRBV9,TGTGCCAGCAGCGGAGCAGCGAGAGGGCCGGGCGGGGAGCTGTTTTTT,CASSGAARGPGGELFF
-,TRBJ1-2,TRBD1,TRBV11-1,TGTGCCAGCAGCTTCCCGGGACAGGGGGGCTACACCTTC,CASSFPGQGGYTF
-,TRBJ2-7,-,TRBV5-1,TGCGCCAGCAGCTCCGGCCCCGGGAACACCTACGAGCAGTACTTC,CASSSGPGNTYEQYF
few,TRBJ2-5,TRBD2,TRBV6-1,TGTGCCAGCAGTGAGCCTAGCGGGAAAAAGCAAGAGACCCAGTACTTC,CASSEPSGKKQETQYF
-,TRBJ2-1,TRBD2,TRBV7-2,TGTGCCAGCAGCTTGGCTAGCGGGAGCCACAATGAGCAGTTCTTC,CASSLASGSHNEQFF
-,TRBJ1-3,TRBD1,TRBV7-9,TGTGCCAGCAGCTTCGGGACAGCAGAAAACTCTGGAAACACCATATATTTT,CASSFGTAENSGNTIYF
-,TRBJ2-5,TRBD2,TRBV30,TGTGCCTGGAGTGTAGGTCTAGCGGGGGGCCAGGGGACCCAGTACTTC,CAWSVGLAGGQGTQYF
-,TRBJ1-1,-,TRBV6-5,TGTGCCAGCAGAGTATCGGGACAGAACACTGAAGCTTTCTTT,CASRVSGQNTEAFF
few,TRBJ1-3,-,TRBV18,TGTGCCAGCTCACCAGACATTTCCTCTGGAAACACCATATATTTT,CASSPDISSGNTIYF
few,TRBJ2-5,-,TRBV5-6,TGTGCCAGCAGCCGTCAAGAGACCCAGTACTTC,CASSRQETQYF
-,TRBJ2-1,TRBD2,TRBV7-2,TGTGCCAGCAGCTTCGAAGCGGGAGCGGGGAATGAGCAGTTCTTC,CASSFEAGAGNEQFF
-,TRBJ1-1,TRBD1,TRBV15,TGTGCCACCAGCGGGACAGGGGGTTACACTGAAGCTTTCTTT,CATSGTGGYTEAFF
-,TRBJ2-1,-,TRBV5-6,TGTGCCAGCCAGGCCGGGGGAGCGAGCTCCTACAATGAGCAGTTCTTC,CASQAGGASSYNEQFF
-,TRBJ2-3,TRBD2,TRBV6-5,TGTGCCAGTGGTACGGGAGGTAAAGGGGATACGCAGTATTTT,CASGTGGKGDTQYF
once,TRBJ1-1,TRBD1,TRBV7-2,TGTGCCAGCAGTTACAGGGGGGGTGACACTGAAGCTTTCTTT,CASSYRGGDTEAFF
-,TRBJ1-4,TRBD1,TRBV5-1,TGCGCCAGCAGCTCTACGGGACAGTCGGAGTTGCTGTTTTTT,CASSSTGQSELLFF
once,TRBJ1-5,-,TRBV19,TGTGCCAGTAGTATGCGGCAGCAGGACTTGGGTGCTCAGCCCCAGCATTTT,CASSMRQQDLGAQPQHF
-,TRBJ1-6,TRBD1,TRBV4-1,TGCGCCAGCAGCCAAGCGATCGTGACAGGGGGCTGGAATTCACCCCTCCACTTT,CASSQAIVTGGWNSPLHF
-,TRBJ1-6,TRBD1,TRBV28,TGTGCCAGCATAGGGACAGGAAAGATTTCACCCCTCCACTTT,CASIGTGKISPLHF
-,TRBJ1-1,-,TRBV29-1,TGCAGCGTTGAAGCGGCAGGGAGGGGGAACACTGAAGCTTTCTTT,CSVEAAGRGNTEAFF
-,TRBJ1-2,-,TRBV29-1,TGCAGCGTTGAAAACATACGAGGGGGAGGCTACACCTTC,CSVENIRGGGYTF
-,TRBJ2-3,TRBD2,TRBV5-1,TGCGCCAGCAGCGGCGGGACTAGCGGGTACACAGATACGCAGTATTTT,CASSGGTSGYTDTQYF
-,TRBJ1-2,-,TRBV7-2,TGTGCCAGCAGCCCCGATGGGGCAACTAACTATGGCTACACCTTC,CASSPDGATNYGYTF
few,TRBJ1-5,-,TRBV9,TGTGCCAGCAGCCCCTCCAGCAATCAGCCCCAGCATTTT,CASSPSSNQPQHF
medium-sized,TRBJ1-4,-,TRBV6-6,TGTGCCAGCAGCGTGATTCGGGGGATCAGAGAAAAACTGTTTTTT,CASSVIRGIREKLFF